The 16 T cell receptor beta chains given below trace back to one sample, sequenced in a study of radiotherapy plus CTLA-4 blockade in lung cancer. Clones were read by immunoSEQ multiplex PCR, and TCRdb kept only the in-frame ones, dropping some. This sample has around 100,000 clones; 81% occur once, and the top ten carry 3.3%. The sequencing used peripheral blood, collected from a patient treated with radiotherapy plus ipilimumab. These receptor sequences come from a human donor with non-small cell lung cancer that progressed on radiotherapy plus ipilimumab. Some clones in this sample may be carry-over from other donors' samples.

The chain couples TRBV5-6 to TRBJ2-7; D could derive from TRBD1 or TRBD2 (5 bases each). From germline, CDR1 is SGHDT and CDR2 YYEEEE. The CDR3 contains 14 residues. V lost 2 bases to trimming and J lost 2 bases, with 11 bases between them. Here the CDR3 DNA reads TGTGCCAGCAGCTTCCGGGACGGAGCCTACGAGCAGTACTTC. Translating gives CASSFRDGAYEQYF. The entire variable domain, with the rest obtained from reference TRBV5-6 and TRBJ2-7, is as follows: DAGVTQSPTHLIKTRGQQVTLRCSPKSGHDTVSWYQQALGQGPQFIFQYYEEEERQRGNFPDRFSGHQFPNYSSELNVNALLLGDSALYLCASSFRDGAYEQYFGPGTRLTVT.

This clone was seen only a few times. The rearrangement links TRBV6-4 to TRBJ2-1; 9 bases fit TRBD2. The CDR3 runs 14 residues. Losses at the gene ends were 4 bases for V and 6 bases for J; bases not matched to a gene: 4. From germline, CDR1 is MRHNA and CDR2 SNTAGT. CDR3 DNA sequence: TGTGCCAGCAGTGGCGGGGGGGCCAGCAATGAGCAGTTCTTC. Protein sequence: CASSGGGASNEQFF.

The V and J genes are TRBV27 and TRBJ1-5; TRBD1 is a possible D gene (6 bases). The V end lost 2 bases, the J end lost 5 bases, and 16 bases lay between the germline ends. From germline, CDR1 is MNHEY and CDR2 SMNVEV (reference sequence). The CDR3 has 16 residues. Written as DNA, the CDR3 is TGTGCCAGCAGTTTAGGTTGGGGGCGGTCCGATCAGCCCCAGCATTTT. Translating it yields CASSLGWGRSDQPQHF.

V usage is TRBV6-6 and J usage is TRBJ2-7, with D tentatively TRBD2 (5 bases). CDR3 size: 14 residues. Trimming removed 0 bases from V and 6 bases from J, with 12 bases in between. Germline CDR1 is MNHNY and CDR2 is SVGAGI (reference sequence). The CDR3 loop reads CASSYSLPGVEQYF. For the CDR3, the DNA is TGTGCCAGCAGTTACTCACTCCCCGGGGTCGAGCAGTACTTC.

The V gene is TRBV7-3, the J gene TRBJ2-7; weak D call: TRBD1 (6 bases). Germline V gene lookup returns CDR1 SGHTA and CDR2 FQGTGA. The V and J ends lost 2 bases and 5 bases respectively, with 10 bases between them. This CDR3 region has 13 residues. DNA of the CDR3: TGTGCCAGCAGCTTATTTGCAGGGGACGAGCAGTACTTC. Translated: CASSLFAGDEQYF.

The CDR3 DNA is TGTGCCAGCAGCTTAATCGGCGGGGTCTACGAGCAGTACTTC. The encoded protein is CASSLIGGVYEQYF. The J gene is TRBJ2-7, the V gene TRBV11-2, with D maybe TRBD2 (6 bases). V was pared by 2 bases and J by 3 bases, with 11 bases between. Per the germline V gene, CDR1 is SGHAT and CDR2 is FQNNGV. The CDR3 runs to 14 residues.

This chain links TRBV6-5 with TRBJ1-1; 7 bases are shared with TRBD1. The V gene's germline CDR1 is MNHEY and CDR2 SVGAGI. The trim removed 2 bases at V and 1 base at J, leaving 7 bases unmatched. The CDR3 loop spans 16 amino acids. The CDR3 sequence: CASSYRAGGSNTEAFF. The CDR3 DNA follows: TGTGCCAGCAGTTACCGGGCAGGGGGATCGAACACTGAAGCTTTCTTT.

This rearrangement joins TRBV7-6 to TRBJ2-5, with D perhaps assigned TRBD1 or TRBD2 (5 bases each). The CDR3 is 18 amino acids. The germline V gene encodes CDR1 SGHVS and CDR2 FNYEAQ. V lost 0 bases, J lost 2 bases, and 19 bases lay in between. CDR3 nucleotides: TGTGCCAGCAGCTTAGCCTCGGCAGGGACCATAACTCAAGAGACCCAGTACTTC. This gives the protein CASSLASAGTITQETQYF.

The rearrangement joins TRBV18 to TRBJ1-5; no clear D. Germline V gene data show CDR1 as KGHSH and CDR2 as LQKENI. Trimming pared 3 bases from V and 7 bases from J, leaving 7 bases between. The CDR3 sequence is 12 residues long. The CDR3 spells CASSPEEQPQHF. The CDR3 region has the DNA TGTGCCAGCTCACCCGAAGAGCAGCCCCAGCATTTT.

This clone was seen just once. V is TRBV5-1 and J is TRBJ2-1; D perhaps matches TRBD1 (7 bases). From germline, CDR1 is SGHRS and CDR2 YFSETQ. The CDR3 is 18 amino acids. Trimming took 2 bases from V and 0 from J, leaving 18 bases between them. CDR3 protein: CASSFVAGGFSSYNEQFF. CDR3 sequence (DNA): TGCGCCAGCAGCTTCGTGGCAGGGGGGTTTAGCTCCTACAATGAGCAGTTCTTC.

V usage is TRBV5-6 and J usage is TRBJ2-7; no clear D gene. V was clipped by 2 bases and J by 1 base, with 10 bases between them. The CDR3 length is 14 residues. Germline CDR1 reads SGHDT; CDR2 reads YYEEEE. CDR3 region: CASSFRRTSYEQYF. The CDR3 coding sequence is TGTGCCAGCAGCTTCCGACGGACGTCCTACGAGCAGTACTTC.

On this clone: The sample carries other DNA sequences with the same CDR3. This rearrangement joins TRBV18 to TRBJ1-2, with 7 bases lining up with TRBD1. CDR3 length equals 13 residues. Germline lookup yields CDR1 KGHSH and CDR2 LQKENI. J gave up 5 bases and V 6 bases, and 6 bases lay outside the gene matches. CDR3 nucleotides: TGTGCCAGCTCTCCCGACAGGGTTTATGGCTACACCTTC. Encoded protein: CASSPDRVYGYTF.

This chain uses TRBV5-1 with TRBJ1-3, with TRBD1 identical over 8 bases. J gave up 3 bases and V 4 bases, and 3 bases lay outside the gene matches. Germline assignment: CDR1 SGHRS and CDR2 YFSETQ. CDR3 length equals 14 residues. CDR3 nucleotides: TGCGCCAGCAGCCCGACAGGGGTTGGAAACACCATATATTTT. This encodes CASSPTGVGNTIYF.

In this sample, this clone turned up once. V usage is TRBV5-1 and J usage is TRBJ1-2; 7 nucleotides align to TRBD1. Germline V gene lookup returns CDR1 SGHRS and CDR2 YFSETQ. The CDR3 contains 13 residues. V lost 4 bases and J lost 4; bases outside the gene matches: 4. The chain's CDR3 is CASSIDRAYGYTF. The CDR3 DNA reads as TGCGCCAGCAGCATAGACAGGGCCTATGGCTACACCTTC.

The chain employs TRBV25-1 and TRBJ1-4; TRBD1 matches at 11 bases. This CDR3 is built from 15 residues. The germline V gene encodes CDR1 MGHDK and CDR2 SYGVNS. Unmatched junction bases numbered 5, after V lost 3 bases and J lost 8 bases. The CDR3 nucleotides are TGTGCCAGCAGTGATCCAGGACAGGGGGCAGAAAAACTGTTTTTT. As protein: CASSDPGQGAEKLFF. Combining the CDR3 with reference TRBV25-1 and TRBJ1-4 gives the whole variable domain EADIYQTPRYLVIGTGKKITLECSQTMGHDKMYWYQQDPGMELHLIHYSYGVNSTEKGDLSSESTVSRIRTEHFPLTLESARPSHTSQYLCASSDPGQGAEKLFFGSGTQLSVL.

This chain connects TRBV14 to TRBJ1-2; no clear D. Deletions cut 2 bases from V and 7 bases from J, with 11 bases between. The CDR3 loop spans 13 amino acids. CDR1 and CDR2 from the germline V gene are SGHDN and FVKESK. As DNA, the CDR3 is TGTGCCAGCAGCCAAAACTGGGTAGGTGGCTACACCTTC. It codes for CASSQNWVGGYTF.